The 7 T cell receptor beta chains reported below all come from one sample, sequenced in a study of CD8+ T cells in alopecia areata (dated by TCRdb to between 2018 and 2020). Interpreted using the paper, the treatment or condition label stands for: oral pan-JAK inhibitor, 5-10 mg twice daily. The library came from the immunoSEQ multiplex PCR assay. To provide template for TCR sequencing, every sample had RNA extracted and reverse transcribed into cDNA. TCRdb took this table from immuneACCESS and kept in-frame rearrangements with V and J called. Such tables lack part of the clones; where checked against another copy, unresolved V genes explain under half of the gap, and the rest is unexplained. The sample yields 200,000 to 250,000 clones; roughly two fifths were counted once. 0.48% of the sample is taken by the ten largest. Sample: CD4+ T cells sorted from blood, taken at approximately week 30, from a patient treated with tofacitinib. The receptors shown here come from a human donor with alopecia areata.

The chain couples TRBV5-1 to TRBJ2-4; 7 bases fit TRBD2. Germline V gives CDR1 SGHRS, CDR2 YFSETQ. The CDR3 has 12 amino acids. Trimming cost V 3 bases and J 15 bases; bases outside gene matches: 9. The CDR3 DNA is TGCGCCAGCAGCTCTAGCGGCGGAGCCTCGTACTTC. This gives the protein CASSSSGGASYF. Based on the CDR3 plus reference TRBV5-1 and TRBJ2-4, the full variable domain is KAGVTQTPRYLIKTRGQQVTLSCSPISGHRSVSWYQQTPGQGLQFLFEYFSETQRNKGNFPGRFSGRQFSNSRSEMNVSTLELGDSALYLCASSSSGGASYFGAGTRLSVL.

About this clone: A junction end diverges from the germline sequence, so it may reflect a read error. The rearrangement joins TRBV7-7 to TRBJ2-1; weak D call: TRBD2 (6 bases). Germline V lookup: CDR1 SSHAT, CDR2 FNYEAQ (reference sequence). This CDR3 is 17 amino acids long. In DNA form, the CDR3 reads TGTGCTAGCAGCTTAGCGCTGTCGGGAGACCCCCACAATGAGCAGTTCTTC. Translating it yields CASSLALSGDPHNEQFF.

The V call is TRBV30, the J call TRBJ2-2; D is perhaps TRBD1 (6 bases). The CDR3 is 12 residues long. Trimming took 2 bases from V and 6 from J, leaving 7 bases between them. Germline loops: CDR1 GTSNPN, CDR2 SVGIG (reference sequence). CDR3 residues: CAWSRTAGELFF. In DNA, the CDR3 is TGTGCCTGGAGTAGGACAGCCGGGGAGCTGTTTTTT.

This clone was recorded a few times. The chain carries TRBV2 and TRBJ1-1; 11 nucleotides align to TRBD1. Trimming took 7 bases from V and 0 from J; bases not matched to a gene: 4. Germline V CDR1 and CDR2: SNHLY, FYNNEI. There are 15 residues in the CDR3. This CDR3 reads CASMRTGGMNTEAFF. The CDR3 DNA sequence: TGTGCCAGCATGAGGACAGGGGGCATGAACACTGAAGCTTTCTTT.

Concerning this clone: Compared with germline, one end of the junction differs, possibly owing to a read error. The chain recombines TRBV7-7 with TRBJ2-5; D ambiguous. Germline V gives CDR1 SSHAT, CDR2 FNYEAQ (reference sequence). The CDR3 consists of 13 residues. The CDR3 protein is CASSLAQQETQYF. The CDR3 coding sequence is TGTGCTAGCAGCTTAGCACAGCAAGAGACCCAGTACTTC.

This clone was recorded a few times. The rearrangement joins TRBV4-1 to TRBJ2-6; tentatively, D is TRBD2 (6 bases). This CDR3 has 19 residues. Germline V gives CDR1 MGHRA, CDR2 YSYEKL. The V end lost 0 bases, the J end lost 0 bases, and 15 bases lay between the germline ends. The CDR3: CASSQDLWRGYSGANVLTF. CDR3 coding DNA: TGCGCCAGCAGCCAAGATCTGTGGCGGGGATACTCTGGGGCCAACGTCCTGACTTTC.

The rearrangement joins TRBV15 to TRBJ1-4; D possibly corresponds to TRBD1 (5 bases). The CDR3 runs 15 residues. Germline CDR1 LNHNV, CDR2 YYDKDF (reference sequence). Trimming left V 5 bases short and J 7 bases short, with 17 bases between. In DNA, the CDR3 is TGTGCCACCAGCCGACAGACATCCAGAGGTGAAAAACTGTTTTTT. Its translation is CATSRQTSRGEKLFF. The whole variable domain, filled in from reference TRBV15 and TRBJ1-4, reads DAMVIQNPRYQVTQFGKPVTLSCSQTLNHNVMYWYQQKSSQAPKLLFHYYDKDFNNEADTPDNFQSRRPNTSFCFLDIRSPGLGDTAMYLCATSRQTSRGEKLFFGSGTQLSVL.